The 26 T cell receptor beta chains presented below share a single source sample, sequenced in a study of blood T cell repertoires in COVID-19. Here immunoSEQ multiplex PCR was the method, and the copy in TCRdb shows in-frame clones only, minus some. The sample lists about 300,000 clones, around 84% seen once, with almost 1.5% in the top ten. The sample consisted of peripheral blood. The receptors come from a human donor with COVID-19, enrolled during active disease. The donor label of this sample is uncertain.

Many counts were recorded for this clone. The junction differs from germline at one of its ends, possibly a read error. This CDR3 reads CASSYSEGTARISF. CDR3 bases: TGTGCCAGCAGTTACTCGGAAGGGACTGCCAGAATTAGCTTC. V is TRBV6-5 and J is TRBJ2-7, with a possible D match to TRBD2 (6 bases). The CDR3 contains 14 residues. The germline V gene has CDR1 MNHEY and CDR2 SVGAGI.

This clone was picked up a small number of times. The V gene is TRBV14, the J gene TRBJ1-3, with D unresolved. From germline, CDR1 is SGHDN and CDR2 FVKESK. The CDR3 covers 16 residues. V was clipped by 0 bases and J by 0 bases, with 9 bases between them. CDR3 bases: TGTGCCAGCAGCCAAGATCAGGTTCACTCTGGAAACACCATATATTTT. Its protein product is CASSQDQVHSGNTIYF.

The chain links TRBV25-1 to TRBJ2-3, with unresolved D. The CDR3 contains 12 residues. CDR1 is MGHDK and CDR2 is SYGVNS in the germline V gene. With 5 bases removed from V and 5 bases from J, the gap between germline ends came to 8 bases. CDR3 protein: CASSYTGDTQYF. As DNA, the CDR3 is TGTGCCAGCAGTTACACGGGAGATACGCAGTATTTT.

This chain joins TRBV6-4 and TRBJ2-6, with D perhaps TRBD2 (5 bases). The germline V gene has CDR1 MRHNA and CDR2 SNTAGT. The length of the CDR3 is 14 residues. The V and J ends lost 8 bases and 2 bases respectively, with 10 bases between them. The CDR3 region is CASFGEPGANVLTF. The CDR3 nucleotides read TGTGCCAGCTTTGGGGAGCCTGGGGCCAACGTCCTGACTTTC.

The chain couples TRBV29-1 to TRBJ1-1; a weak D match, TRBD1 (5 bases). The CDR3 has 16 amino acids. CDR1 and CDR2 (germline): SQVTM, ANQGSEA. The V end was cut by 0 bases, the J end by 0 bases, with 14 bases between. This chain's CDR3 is CSVEEATTAMNTEAFF. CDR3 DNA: TGCAGCGTTGAAGAGGCCACGACAGCTATGAACACTGAAGCTTTCTTT.

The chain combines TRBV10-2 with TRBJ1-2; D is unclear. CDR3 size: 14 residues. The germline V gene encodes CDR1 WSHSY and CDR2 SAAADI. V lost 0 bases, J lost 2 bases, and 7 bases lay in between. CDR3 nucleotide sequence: TGCGCCAGCAGTGAGTCAGGACTGAACTATGGCTACACCTTC. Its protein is CASSESGLNYGYTF.

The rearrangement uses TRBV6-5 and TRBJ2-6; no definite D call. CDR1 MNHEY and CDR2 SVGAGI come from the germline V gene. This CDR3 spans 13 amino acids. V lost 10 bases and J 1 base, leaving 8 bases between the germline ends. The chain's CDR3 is CATPGSGANVLTF. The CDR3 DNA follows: TGTGCCACCCCGGGTTCTGGGGCCAACGTCCTGACTTTC.

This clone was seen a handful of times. This CDR3 reads CASSYSGGPQHF. Written as DNA, the CDR3 is TGTGCCAGCAGTTACTCGGGGGGTCCCCAGCATTTT. This rearrangement joins TRBV6-5 to TRBJ1-5; TRBD1 is a possible D gene (5 bases). Germline values: CDR1 MNHEY, CDR2 SVGAGI. This CDR3 is 12 amino acids long. V lost 0 bases and J 10 bases, leaving 7 bases between the germline ends.

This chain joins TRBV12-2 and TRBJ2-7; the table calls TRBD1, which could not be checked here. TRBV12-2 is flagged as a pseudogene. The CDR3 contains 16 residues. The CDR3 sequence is CASRSVTGQGSYEQYF. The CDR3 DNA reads TGTGCAAGTCGCTCGGTGACGGGACAGGGATCCTACGAGCAGTACTTC.

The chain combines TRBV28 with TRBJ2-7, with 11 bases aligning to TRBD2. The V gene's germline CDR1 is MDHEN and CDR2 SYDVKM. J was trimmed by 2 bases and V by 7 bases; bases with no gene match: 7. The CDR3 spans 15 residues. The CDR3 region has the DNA TGTGCCAGCATTTCGCTAGCGGGAGGAACCTACGAGCAGTACTTC. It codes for CASISLAGGTYEQYF.

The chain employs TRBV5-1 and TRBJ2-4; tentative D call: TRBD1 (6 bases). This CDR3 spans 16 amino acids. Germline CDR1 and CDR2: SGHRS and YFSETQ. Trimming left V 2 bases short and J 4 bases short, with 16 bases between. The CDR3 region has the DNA TGCGCCAGCAGCTTCCTTTCACCGGGACAAAAAAACATTCAGTACTTC. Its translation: CASSFLSPGQKNIQYF.

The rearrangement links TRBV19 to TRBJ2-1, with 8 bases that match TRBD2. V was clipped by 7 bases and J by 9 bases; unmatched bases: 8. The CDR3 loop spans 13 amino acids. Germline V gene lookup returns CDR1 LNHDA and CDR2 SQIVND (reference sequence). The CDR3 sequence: CASTGSGIGEQFF. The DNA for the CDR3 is TGTGCCAGTACTGGTAGCGGGATAGGTGAGCAGTTCTTC. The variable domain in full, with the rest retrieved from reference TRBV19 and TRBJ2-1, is DGGITQSPKYLFRKEGQNVTLSCEQNLNHDAMYWYRQDPGQGLRLIYYSQIVNDFQKGDIAEGYSVSREKKESFPLTVTSAQKNPTAFYLCASTGSGIGEQFFGPGTRLTVL.

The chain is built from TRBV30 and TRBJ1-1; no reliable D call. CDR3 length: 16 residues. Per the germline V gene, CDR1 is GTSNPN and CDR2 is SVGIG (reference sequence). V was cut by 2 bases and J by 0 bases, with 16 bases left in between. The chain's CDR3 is CAWSLHSPLMNTEAFF. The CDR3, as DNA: TGTGCCTGGAGTCTTCATAGTCCCCTTATGAACACTGAAGCTTTCTTT. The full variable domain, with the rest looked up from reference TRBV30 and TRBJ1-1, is SQTIHQWPATLVQPVGSPLSLECTVEGTSNPNLYWYRQAAGRGLQLLFYSVGIGQISSEVPQNLSASRPQDRQFILSSKKLLLSDSGFYLCAWSLHSPLMNTEAFFGQGTRLTVV.

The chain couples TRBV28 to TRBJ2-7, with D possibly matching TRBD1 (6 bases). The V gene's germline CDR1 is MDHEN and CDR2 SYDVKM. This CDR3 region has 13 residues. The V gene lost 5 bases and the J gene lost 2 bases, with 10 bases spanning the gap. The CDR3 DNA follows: TGTGCCAGCAGTCCAGGGGAGACCTACGAGCAGTACTTC. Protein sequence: CASSPGETYEQYF.

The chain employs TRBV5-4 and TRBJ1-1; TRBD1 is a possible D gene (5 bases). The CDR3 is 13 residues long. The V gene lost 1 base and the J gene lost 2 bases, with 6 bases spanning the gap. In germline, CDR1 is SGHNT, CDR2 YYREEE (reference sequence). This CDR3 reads CASSLWGNTEAFF. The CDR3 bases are TGTGCCAGCAGCTTGTGGGGCAACACTGAAGCTTTCTTT.

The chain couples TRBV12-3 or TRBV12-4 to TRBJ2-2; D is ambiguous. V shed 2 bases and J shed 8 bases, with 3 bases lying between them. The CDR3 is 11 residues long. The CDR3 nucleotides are TGTGCCAGCAGTTTACGTGGGGAGCTGTTTTTT. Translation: CASSLRGELFF.

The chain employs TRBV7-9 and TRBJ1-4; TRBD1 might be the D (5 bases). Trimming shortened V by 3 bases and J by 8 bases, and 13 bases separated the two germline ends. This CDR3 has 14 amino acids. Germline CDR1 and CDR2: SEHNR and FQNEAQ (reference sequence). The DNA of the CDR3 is TGTGCCAGCAGCTTCGGGGGGTTGGAAGAAAAACTGTTTTTT. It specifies CASSFGGLEEKLFF.

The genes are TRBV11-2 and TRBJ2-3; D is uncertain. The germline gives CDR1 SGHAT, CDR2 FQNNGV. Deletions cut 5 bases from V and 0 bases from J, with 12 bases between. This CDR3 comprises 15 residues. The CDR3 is CASSQDPRSTDTQYF. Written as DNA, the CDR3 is TGTGCCAGCAGCCAAGACCCGAGGAGCACAGATACGCAGTATTTT.

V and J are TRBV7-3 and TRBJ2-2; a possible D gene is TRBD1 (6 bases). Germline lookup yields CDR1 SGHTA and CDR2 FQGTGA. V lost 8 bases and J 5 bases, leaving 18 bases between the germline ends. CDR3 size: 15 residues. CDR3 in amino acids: CASGRGGPGTGELFF. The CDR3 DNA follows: TGTGCCAGCGGTCGTGGGGGCCCAGGGACCGGGGAGCTGTTTTTT.

DNA of the CDR3: TGCAGCGTCGCCTCGGGACAGCTCTACACCTTC. This gives the protein CSVASGQLYTF. The chain carries TRBV29-1 and TRBJ1-2; 7 bases agree with TRBD1. The trim removed 6 bases at V and 10 bases at J, leaving 8 bases unmatched. The length of the CDR3 is 11 residues. CDR1 SQVTM and CDR2 ANQGSEA come from the germline V gene. The full variable domain, in which reference TRBV29-1 and TRBJ1-2 provide the parts outside the CDR3, is SAVISQKPSRDICQRGTSLTIQCQVDSQVTMMFWYRQQPGQSLTLIATANQGSEATYESGFVIDKFPISRPNLTFSTLTVSNMSPEDSSIYLCSVASGQLYTFGSGTRLTVV.

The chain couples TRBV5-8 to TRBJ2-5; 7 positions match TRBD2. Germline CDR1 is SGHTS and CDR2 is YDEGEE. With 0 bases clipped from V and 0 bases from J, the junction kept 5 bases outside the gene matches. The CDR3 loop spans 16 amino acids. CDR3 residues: CASSLGSGSYQETQYF. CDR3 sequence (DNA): TGTGCCAGCAGCTTGGGTAGCGGGTCATACCAAGAGACCCAGTACTTC.

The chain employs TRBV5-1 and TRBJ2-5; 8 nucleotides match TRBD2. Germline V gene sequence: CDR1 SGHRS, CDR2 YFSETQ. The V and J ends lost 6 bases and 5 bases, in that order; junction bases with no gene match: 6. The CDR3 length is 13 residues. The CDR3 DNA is TGCGCCAGCACTTGGACTAGCTATGAGACCCAGTACTTC. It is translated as CASTWTSYETQYF.

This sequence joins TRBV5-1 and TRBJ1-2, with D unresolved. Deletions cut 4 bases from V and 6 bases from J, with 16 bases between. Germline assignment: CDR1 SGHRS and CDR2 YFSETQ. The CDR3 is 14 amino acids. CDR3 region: CASSRGEGIDGYTF. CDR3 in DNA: TGCGCCAGCAGCCGCGGAGAGGGTATCGATGGCTACACCTTC.

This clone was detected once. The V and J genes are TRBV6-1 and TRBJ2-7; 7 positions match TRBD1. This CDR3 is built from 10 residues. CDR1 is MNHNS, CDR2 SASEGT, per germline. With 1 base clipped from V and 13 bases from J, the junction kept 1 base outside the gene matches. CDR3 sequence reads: CASSEGQGYF. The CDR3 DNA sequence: TGTGCCAGCAGTGAAGGACAGGGTTACTTC.

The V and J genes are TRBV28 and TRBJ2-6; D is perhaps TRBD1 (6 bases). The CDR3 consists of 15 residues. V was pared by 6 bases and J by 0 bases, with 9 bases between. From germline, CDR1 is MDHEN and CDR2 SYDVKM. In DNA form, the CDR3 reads TGTGCCAGCAGGCTAGGGGGCTCTGGGGCCAACGTCCTGACTTTC. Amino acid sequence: CASRLGGSGANVLTF.

The CDR3 is CASSWKDREARYTF. CDR3 nucleotide sequence: TGTGCCAGCAGCTGGAAGGACAGGGAAGCGCGCTACACCTTC. The J gene is TRBJ1-2, the V gene TRBV5-5; TRBD1 matches at 8 bases. The CDR3 has 14 amino acids. From germline, CDR1 is SGHKS and CDR2 YYEKEE (reference sequence). The trim removed 3 bases at V and 9 bases at J, leaving 10 bases unmatched.